This T cell receptor (beta chain) was profiled in a study of blood T cell repertoires in COVID-19 (dated by TCRdb to 2018 to 2021). In the study overall: Collaborator samples came from the United States, Italy and Spain and covered acute and convalescent phases of COVID-19. The repertoires were released in a freely available public database meant as a resource for research on the immune response to SARS-CoV-2. Subjects who had been exposed to COVID-19, were actively infected with it, or had recovered from it provided the deeply sampled blood TCRbeta repertoires that made up the dataset. The sample metadata nearly always contained a de-identified subject ID, COVID-19 status, age in years and sex. The samples were drawn from two sources: the first 160 participants of the ongoing ImmuneRACE study, and 1,254 subjects contributed by 6 global collaborators. Where available, HLA class I and class II types were obtained from metadata supplied by the sample provider rather than from assay-based typing. The prospective study material was composed of cDNA or gDNA derived from T cells, B-cell-depleted T cells, or PBMCs.

Points the paper makes about the study in general: The quantity of clinical and demographic metadata differed by source and by participant and was supplied without curation.

TCRbeta CDR3 regions were amplified from genomic DNA by means of the immunoSEQ Assay, a bias-controlled multiplex PCR. The paper's processing steps were these. The number of nucleated cells in each sample was estimated from the amplification of reference gene primers within the assay. To quantify the absolute abundance of each unique TCRbeta CDR3 rearrangement, sequence reads were collapsed and filtered. For each sample, productive Simpson clonality was calculated by taking the square root of Simpson's diversity index across productive rearrangements. The clones in this table, taken by TCRdb from immuneACCESS, are in-frame only. Not every clone is retained; where verified, under half of the shortfall comes from an unresolved V gene, and the cause of the rest is unknown. Clone size and the V and J calls come from that table; the DNA yielded D and trimming. The sample table lists around 80,000 clones, around 80% of them with a count of one. The ten largest make up 10% of the sample.

This clone has only one observation. Its antigen specificity is not known. The sample holds no much larger clone one base away, and base qualities are not on file. The identical CDR3 is also encoded by other nucleotide sequences in the sample. Here V drops 0 bases and J drops 0 bases, and the junction holds 8 bases not matched to any gene. Including the terminal cysteine and phenylalanine, the CDR3 comprises 18 residues. The retained sequence is limited to the CDR3, 54 bases, with the frame set at the first base. CDR1 SGDLS and CDR2 YYNGEE are derived from the germline V gene. Whole blood was collected in K2EDTA tubes by collaborating institutions according to the institutions' own protocols. For TCRbeta analysis, collaborator samples were shipped as frozen whole blood, as isolated PBMCs, or as DNA extracted from either sample type.

Sequenced: peripheral blood. This receptor was identified in a man in his sixties with acute or convalescent COVID-19. Recombination joined TRBV9 with TRBJ2-1; the central 8 bases match TRBD2. The DNA is as follows: TGTGCCAGCAGCGTAGGAGCGGGGGCCAGGAGCTCCTACAATGAGCAGTTCTTC. It is translated as CASSVGAGARSSYNEQFF.